These T cell receptor beta chains were read from a single sample in a study of CD8 T cells in Susac syndrome. TCRdb independently ran MiXCR on the immunoSEQ multiplex PCR reads; one entry per CDR3 protein. Of some 110,000 distinct CDR3 sequences detected, around 92% appear once; the ten largest clones hold roughly 0.088%. Specimen: CD4+ T cells from PBMCs. Every receptor here comes from a human donor with multiple sclerosis. Each CDR3 is given with its conserved first and last residue. D genes are given only for firm matches. The size of a clone is reported for some rows only, either as once, few or many, or as a class for expanded clones.

j_call v_call clone_size cdr3_length d_call cdr3_nt cdr3_aa
TRBJ2-5 TRBV6-5 - 12 TRBD2 TGTGCCAGCAGGGCTAGCGGGGAGACCCAGTACTTC CASRASGETQYF
TRBJ2-7 TRBV18 - 14 TRBD2 TGTGCCAGCTCCCAAACGACTAGCGGGGGCGAGCAGTACTTC CASSQTTSGGEQYF
TRBJ1-1 TRBV6-2/TRBV6-3 few 13 - TGTGCCAGCAGTCGCGGGCGCGGGACTGAAGCTTTCTTT CASSRGRGTEAFF
TRBJ2-7 TRBV30 - 15 TRBD1 TGTGCCTGGAGTGTATGGAAACAGGGGGCTTACGAGCAGTACTTC CAWSVWKQGAYEQYF
TRBJ1-2 TRBV29-1 - 13 TRBD1 TGCAGCGTCCGGACAGGGGAAAACTATGGCTACACCTTC CSVRTGENYGYTF
TRBJ1-5 TRBV5-1 - 15 - TGCGCCAGCAGTTTTTCCGGGGATGAGGGTCAGCCCCAGCATTTT CASSFSGDEGQPQHF
TRBJ2-2 TRBV6-5 - 13 TRBD1 TGTGCCAGCACAAGAGGGGGCATCGGGGAGCTGTTTTTT CASTRGGIGELFF
TRBJ1-5 TRBV20-1 - 15 - TGCAGTGCTAGAGATCCGAACTCATTCAATCAGCCCCAGCATTTT CSARDPNSFNQPQHF
TRBJ1-1 TRBV4-1 - 17 - TGCGCCAGCAGCCAAGGCTCGATGTGGGGCCCGAACACTGAAGCTTTCTTT CASSQGSMWGPNTEAFF
TRBJ1-1 TRBV3-1 - 14 - TGTGCCAGCAGCAGGACAGTCCTGAACACTGAAGCTTTCTTT CASSRTVLNTEAFF
TRBJ2-7 TRBV30 - 13 - TGTGCCTGGAGGAAGGCAGGCGTCGACGAGCAGTACTTC CAWRKAGVDEQYF
TRBJ2-4 TRBV11-2 - 14 TRBD1 TGTGCCAGCAGCGAAAGGCAACAGGGGGACATTCAGTACTTC CASSERQQGDIQYF
TRBJ1-1 TRBV4-3 - 15 TRBD1 TGCGCCAGCAGCCAAGTCGCAGGGGGCCGGGGTGAAGCTTTCTTT CASSQVAGGRGEAFF
TRBJ1-4 TRBV4-3 - 15 - TGCGCCAGCAGCCAAGAGGGAGGAACTAATGAAAAACTGTTTTTT CASSQEGGTNEKLFF
TRBJ2-1 TRBV5-6 - 15 TRBD1 TGTGCCAGCAGCTTGCTCAGGGGGATAGCAAATGAGCAGTTCTTC CASSLLRGIANEQFF
TRBJ1-6 TRBV14 - 16 - TGTGCCAGCAGCCCCGGAAATTATCTGGGTAATTCACCCCTCCACTTT CASSPGNYLGNSPLHF
TRBJ1-2 TRBV4-3 - 15 TRBD1 TGCGCCAGCAGCCAAGATCGGGACAGGGCTTATGGCTACACCTTC CASSQDRDRAYGYTF
TRBJ1-3 TRBV12-3/TRBV12-4 - 12 - TGTGCCAGCAGTCTTTCAAGCAACACCATATATTTT CASSLSSNTIYF
TRBJ2-7 TRBV11-2 - 15 - TGTGCCAGCAGCTCCCGGGACTGGGGCTCCTACGAGCAGTACTTC CASSSRDWGSYEQYF
TRBJ2-7 TRBV7-3 - 15 TRBD2 TGTGCCAGCAGCTTACGGCGGGGGGGCGACTACGAGCAGTACTTC CASSLRRGGDYEQYF
TRBJ2-5 TRBV9 - 16 - TGTGCCAGCAGCGCGGATACCGGGAACTTTCAAGAGACCCAGTACTTC CASSADTGNFQETQYF
TRBJ1-1 TRBV3-1 - 15 - TGTGCCAGCGCCACTAGTGCCAGGGGAAACACTGAAGCTTTCTTT CASATSARGNTEAFF
TRBJ1-1 TRBV29-1 - 10 - TGCAGCGTTGGTGTTACTGAAGCTTTCTTT CSVGVTEAFF
TRBJ2-7 TRBV6-2/TRBV6-3 - 14 - TGTGCCAGCAGTTACTCATACAGGGTCCACGAGCAGTACTTC CASSYSYRVHEQYF
TRBJ1-2 TRBV19 - 14 TRBD1 TGTGCCAGTAGTATACTGGACAGGGGGGTTAGCTACACCTTC CASSILDRGVSYTF
TRBJ2-7 TRBV18 few 14 - TGTGCCAGCTCACCAAGAGGGAAAGGGAACGAGCAGTACTTC CASSPRGKGNEQYF
TRBJ1-6 TRBV6-5 - 14 - TGTGCCAGCAGCAGGGACGCCTATAATTCACCCCTCCACTTT CASSRDAYNSPLHF
TRBJ1-5 TRBV5-6 once 15 - TGTGCCAGCAGCTCTGGACCGCTGAGCAATCAGCCCCAGCATTTT CASSSGPLSNQPQHF
TRBJ2-7 TRBV11-1 - 20 TRBD2 TGTGCCAGCAGCTCTTGGGGGACTAGCGGGGGGTCCTCCCACTCCTACGAGCAGTACTTC CASSSWGTSGGSSHSYEQYF
TRBJ2-7 TRBV20-1 - 14 TRBD2 TGCAGTGCTACCCAGGGACTAGCAGGCTACGAGCAGTACTTC CSATQGLAGYEQYF
TRBJ1-4 TRBV7-2 - 14 - TGTGCCAGCAGCTTAGAATGGAGTCGAGGAAAACTGTTTTTT CASSLEWSRGKLFF
TRBJ2-7 TRBV4-1 - 15 - TGCGCCAGCAGCCAACGGGACGGAACCTCCTACGAGCAGTACTTC CASSQRDGTSYEQYF
TRBJ2-2 TRBV10-2 - 16 - TGCGCCAGCAGTGAGTCGGGAGGCTCCGGCACCGGGGAGCTGTTTTTT CASSESGGSGTGELFF
TRBJ2-3 TRBV9 - 15 - TGTGCCAGCAGCGTAGCGCGTCTAGGCACAGATACGCAGTATTTT CASSVARLGTDTQYF
TRBJ1-2 TRBV27 - 15 TRBD1 TGTGCCAGCAGTCGTCCGGGACAGGGGGTGTATGGCTACACCTTC CASSRPGQGVYGYTF
TRBJ2-1 TRBV5-1 - 12 - TGCGCCAGCAGCTTGCATACAGACGAGCAGTTCTTC CASSLHTDEQFF
TRBJ1-1 TRBV2 - 13 - TGTGCCAGCAGTTATCGTAGGGACACTGAAGCTTTCTTT CASSYRRDTEAFF